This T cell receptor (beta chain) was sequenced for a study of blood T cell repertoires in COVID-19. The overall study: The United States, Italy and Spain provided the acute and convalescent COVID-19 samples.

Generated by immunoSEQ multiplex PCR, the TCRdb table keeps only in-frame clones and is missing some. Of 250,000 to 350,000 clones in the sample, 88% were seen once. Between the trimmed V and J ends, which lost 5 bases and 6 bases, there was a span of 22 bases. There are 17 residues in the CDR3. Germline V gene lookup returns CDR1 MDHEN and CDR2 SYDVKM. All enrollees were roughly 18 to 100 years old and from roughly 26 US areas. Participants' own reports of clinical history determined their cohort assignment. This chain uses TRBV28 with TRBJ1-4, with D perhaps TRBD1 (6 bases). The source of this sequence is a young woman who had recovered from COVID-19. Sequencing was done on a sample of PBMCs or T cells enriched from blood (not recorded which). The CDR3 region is CASSPNLVGQFHEKLFF. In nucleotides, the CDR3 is TGTGCCAGCAGTCCTAATTTGGTCGGACAGTTCCATGAAAAACTGTTTTTT.